This T cell receptor beta chain originates from a study of T cell responses to AZD1222 COVID-19 vaccine. Some clones are missing from TCRdb's copy, which holds only in-frame ones; the method was immunoSEQ multiplex PCR. The table records around 110,000 clones, 85% to 95% of them present only once. The V end was cut by 10 bases, the J end by 0 bases, with 24 bases between. Germline V CDR1 and CDR2: SNHLY, FYNNEI. The CDR3 is 17 residues long. The sample here was peripheral blood, taken on day 0 of AZD1222 vaccination. V gene TRBV2 combines with J gene TRBJ1-1, with D possibly being TRBD1 (6 bases). The receptor was isolated from an adult in good health. CDR3 residues: CATQARGTPRMNTEAFF. The CDR3, as DNA: TGTGCCACCCAGGCCCGAGGGACACCCAGAATGAACACTGAAGCTTTCTTT.